Each of the 26 T cell receptor beta chains below was sequenced from the same sample in a study of OX40 agonist ivuxolimab in advanced cancers. TCRdb's table, derived via immunoSEQ multiplex PCR, lists solely in-frame clones and lacks some. The sample has some 96,000 clones; around 93% are singletons. The sample was CD4+ or CD8+ T cells sorted from blood, taken in a trial of the OX40 agonist ivuxolimab. Receptors were obtained from an adult with an advanced solid tumor such as melanoma, head and neck, liver or kidney cancer.

The rearrangement joins TRBV27 to TRBJ2-7, with D perhaps given as TRBD1 or TRBD2 (5 bases each). V was trimmed by 6 bases and J by 0 bases, leaving 15 bases between them. The CDR3 consists of 15 residues. Germline loops: CDR1 MNHEY, CDR2 SMNVEV (reference sequence). The CDR3 coding sequence is TGTGCCAGCAGGTTGGGGACCGGGACCTCCTACGAGCAGTACTTC. It is translated as CASRLGTGTSYEQYF.

The rearrangement joins TRBV5-1 to TRBJ2-5, with 10 positions matching TRBD1. Germline CDR1 and CDR2: SGHRS and YFSETQ. J lost 7 bases, V lost 4 bases, and 7 bases had no gene match. The CDR3 is 14 amino acids. CDR3 in amino acids: CASSGTGAGGTQYF. The CDR3 DNA follows: TGCGCCAGCAGCGGGACAGGGGCCGGGGGGACCCAGTACTTC.

The gene calls are TRBV7-9 and TRBJ2-7; 8 bases are a match to TRBD1. The CDR3 length is 14 residues. Germline values: CDR1 SEHNR, CDR2 FQNEAQ (reference sequence). Unmatched junction bases numbered 11, after V lost 7 bases and J lost 6 bases. CDR3 DNA: TGTGCCAGCACTCACCCCGGACAGGGTGGCGAGCAGTACTTC. It encodes CASTHPGQGGEQYF.

This chain connects TRBV20-1 to TRBJ2-7; D uncertain. This CDR3 contains 11 residues. Germline loops: CDR1 DFQATT, CDR2 SNEGSKA (reference sequence). V was shortened by 3 bases and J by 7 bases, with 10 bases between the two germline ends. CDR3 in DNA: TGCAGTGCTAGCTCCTTTGGGGAGCAGTACTTC. It is translated as CSASSFGEQYF.

CDR3 sequence reads: CASSSGLGNTEAFF. As DNA, the CDR3 is TGTGCCAGCAGCTCCGGACTGGGGAACACTGAAGCTTTCTTT. V gene TRBV11-3 combines with J gene TRBJ1-1; unclear D gene. Trimming removed 4 bases from V and 1 base from J, with 10 bases in between. The CDR3 runs 14 residues. Per germline, CDR1 SGHNT and CDR2 YENEEA.

The chain combines TRBV4-2 with TRBJ2-5; 8 positions match TRBD2. The CDR3 runs to 16 residues. Germline assignment: CDR1 LGHNA and CDR2 YNFKEQ. J lost 1 base, V lost 0 bases, and 4 bases had no gene match. The CDR3 DNA is TGTGCCAGCAGCCAAGAAGGGCTAGCGGGCCAAGAGACCCAGTACTTC. This translates into CASSQEGLAGQETQYF.

This rearrangement joins TRBV5-1 to TRBJ2-2, with 7 bases aligning to TRBD1. CDR3 size: 16 residues. With 4 bases clipped from V and 2 bases from J, the junction kept 8 bases outside the gene matches. Per germline, CDR1 SGHRS and CDR2 YFSETQ. Here the CDR3 reads CASSHRQGRNTGELFF. For the CDR3, the DNA is TGCGCCAGCAGCCATAGACAGGGCCGAAACACCGGGGAGCTGTTTTTT.

V and J are TRBV27 and TRBJ1-6, with D hard to call. Germline V lookup: CDR1 MNHEY, CDR2 SMNVEV (reference sequence). V lost 5 bases to trimming and J lost 9 bases, with 14 bases between them. CDR3 length: 14 amino acids. The CDR3 DNA reads as TGTGCCAGCAGTCCATCATCAGCGGGTTCACCCCTCCACTTT. It specifies CASSPSSAGSPLHF.

The V and J genes are TRBV15 and TRBJ1-5; the D gene is possibly TRBD1 (6 bases). Germline V gene lookup returns CDR1 LNHNV and CDR2 YYDKDF (reference sequence). The V gene lost 2 bases and the J gene lost 5 bases, with 22 bases spanning the gap. This CDR3 is 18 amino acids long. The CDR3 spells CATSRLGVGTTTHQPQHF. The CDR3 DNA is TGTGCCACCAGCAGACTAGGGGTTGGGACAACCACTCATCAGCCCCAGCATTTT.

The CDR3 here is CASSQDRAGVDTQYF. The CDR3 DNA reads as TGCGCCAGCAGCCAAGATAGGGCGGGAGTAGATACGCAGTATTTT. The rearrangement joins TRBV4-3 to TRBJ2-3; the match to TRBD2 covers 7 bases. This CDR3 comprises 15 residues. Germline trimming cut 0 bases from V and 5 bases from J; bases unmatched to any gene: 5. Germline CDR1 and CDR2: LGHNA and YSLEER.

The V call is TRBV9, the J call TRBJ2-3; D is uncertain. V gave up 1 base and J gave up 3 bases, with 9 bases separating them. The CDR3 spans 14 residues. Per the germline V gene, CDR1 is SGDLS and CDR2 is YYNGEE. CDR3 residues: CASSVRPITDTQYF. The CDR3 coding sequence is TGTGCCAGCAGCGTACGCCCCATTACAGATACGCAGTATTTT.

This clone was counted once. The CDR3 region is CASSRSRDGIQYF. In nucleotides, the CDR3 is TGTGCCAGCAGCAGGAGCAGGGACGGCATTCAGTACTTC. The chain has TRBV7-9 and TRBJ2-4, with D perhaps being TRBD1 or TRBD2 (5 bases each). Germline-derived CDR1 and CDR2 are SEHNR and FQNEAQ (reference sequence). The CDR3 totals 13 residues. V was shortened by 5 bases and J by 9 bases, with 14 bases between the two germline ends.

The chain combines TRBV9 with TRBJ2-3; D unclear. V lost 5 bases to trimming and J lost 4 bases, with 5 bases between them. This CDR3 spans 11 amino acids. CDR1 SGDLS and CDR2 YYNGEE come from the germline V gene. CDR3 sequence: CASSESDTQYF. The CDR3 DNA reads as TGTGCCAGCAGTGAATCAGATACGCAGTATTTT. Combining the CDR3 with reference TRBV9 and TRBJ2-3 gives the whole variable domain DSGVTQTPKHLITATGQRVTLRCSPRSGDLSVYWYQQSLDQGLQFLIQYYNGEERAKGNILERFSAQQFPDLHSELNLSSLELGDSALYFCASSESDTQYFGPGTRLTVL.

This clone was picked up one time. The V and J genes are TRBV19 and TRBJ1-5; 9 bases map to TRBD1. CDR3 length: 15 residues. CDR1 and CDR2 from the germline V gene are LNHDA and SQIVND (reference sequence). V was clipped by 3 bases and J by 9 bases; unmatched bases: 9. DNA of the CDR3: TGTGCCAGTAGTATCCCGGGGACAGGGAGGCTGCCCCAGCATTTT. It translates to CASSIPGTGRLPQHF. Drawing the rest from reference TRBV19 and TRBJ1-5, the complete variable domain is DGGITQSPKYLFRKEGQNVTLSCEQNLNHDAMYWYRQDPGQGLRLIYYSQIVNDFQKGDIAEGYSVSREKKESFPLTVTSAQKNPTAFYLCASSIPGTGRLPQHFGDGTRLSIL.

The chain carries TRBV28 and TRBJ1-1; no clear D gene. Trimming shortened V by 2 bases and J by 2 bases, and 15 bases separated the two germline ends. CDR1 and CDR2 from the germline V gene are MDHEN and SYDVKM. CDR3 size: 16 residues. This chain's CDR3 is CASSLGPYSGNTEAFF. CDR3 bases: TGTGCCAGCAGTTTAGGGCCATACAGCGGAAACACTGAAGCTTTCTTT.

This chain joins TRBV27 and TRBJ1-5; D gene uncertain. CDR1 is MNHEY, CDR2 SMNVEV, per germline (reference sequence). The CDR3 consists of 12 residues. V lost 8 bases and J 6 bases, leaving 11 bases between the germline ends. CDR3 bases: TGTGCCAGCGGGCGGGTTTTTCAGCCCCAGCATTTT. Translating it yields CASGRVFQPQHF.

The genes are TRBV28 and TRBJ1-2; D perhaps matches TRBD1 (6 bases). V was trimmed by 6 bases and J by 8 bases, leaving 16 bases between them. Germline V CDR1 and CDR2: MDHEN, SYDVKM. This CDR3 comprises 13 residues. CDR3 loop: CASSRDKPRGYTF. CDR3 coding DNA: TGTGCCAGCAGCCGGGACAAGCCGCGGGGCTACACCTTC.

The chain joins TRBV30 to TRBJ2-3; no firm D call. The CDR3 runs 11 residues. CDR1 is GTSNPN, CDR2 SVGIG, per germline (reference sequence). V dropped 5 bases and J dropped 4 bases, with 7 bases sitting between them. The CDR3 sequence: CAWWTSDTQYF. CDR3 bases: TGTGCCTGGTGGACCTCAGATACGCAGTATTTT. Complete variable domain (other parts from reference TRBV30 and TRBJ2-3): SQTIHQWPATLVQPVGSPLSLECTVEGTSNPNLYWYRQAAGRGLQLLFYSVGIGQISSEVPQNLSASRPQDRQFILSSKKLLLSDSGFYLCAWWTSDTQYFGPGTRLTVL.

J is TRBJ1-2 and V is TRBV23-1, with 10 bases fitting TRBD1. TRBV23-1 is identified as an open reading frame with a role that is uncertain. Trimming at V came to 4 bases and at J to 7 bases, leaving 9 bases not matched to a gene. The CDR3 is 15 amino acids. CDR3 in amino acids: CASSPRQGAVGGYTF. CDR3 nucleotide sequence: TGCGCCAGCAGTCCCCGACAGGGGGCGGTTGGTGGCTACACCTTC.

J is TRBJ1-1 and V is TRBV7-2; no clear D. The V gene's germline CDR1 is SGHTA and CDR2 FQGNSA. Trimming stripped 0 bases from V and 3 bases from J, with 8 bases between. There are 14 residues in the CDR3. For the CDR3, the DNA is TGTGCCAGCAGCTTAGCGTGGTCTTACACTGAAGCTTTCTTT. It translates to CASSLAWSYTEAFF.

V usage is TRBV29-1 and J usage is TRBJ2-5; 8 bases line up with TRBD2. This CDR3 is built from 17 residues. The ends lost 0 bases at V and 2 bases at J; junction bases unmatched: 11. Germline V gene sequence: CDR1 SQVTM, CDR2 ANQGSEA. The CDR3 nucleotides are TGCAGCGTTGAAGATCTGACTAGCGAGACAACTCAAGAGACCCAGTACTTC. Protein product: CSVEDLTSETTQETQYF.

V usage is TRBV11-1 and J usage is TRBJ2-3; no reliable D call. There are 17 residues in the CDR3. Germline CDR1 and CDR2: SGHAT and FQDESV (reference sequence). The germline V and J ends were trimmed by 2 bases and 0 bases, with 15 bases remaining between them. CDR3 bases: TGTGCCAGCAGCTTAAGACCCAACCCTGGGAGCACAGATACGCAGTATTTT. Residues: CASSLRPNPGSTDTQYF.

The chain is built from TRBV7-9 and TRBJ2-5, with 7 bases aligning to TRBD2. The germline gives CDR1 SEHNR, CDR2 FQNEAQ (reference sequence). This CDR3 is built from 12 residues. V trimming: 5 bases; J trimming: 7 bases; junction bases outside the gene matches: 4. As DNA, the CDR3 is TGTGCCAGCAGCCTGACGGGGGGGACCCAGTACTTC. It translates to CASSLTGGTQYF.

This sequence joins TRBV6-5 and TRBJ1-4; 10 bases are a match to TRBD1. The CDR3 contains 13 residues. Trimming removed 4 bases from V and 10 bases from J; junction bases left unmatched: 3. CDR1 and CDR2 (germline): MNHEY, SVGAGI. The CDR3, as DNA: TGTGCCAGCAGTTCGGACAGGGGGGCAAAACTGTTTTTT. Translated, it gives CASSSDRGAKLFF.

The chain couples TRBV6-1 to TRBJ2-7, with TRBD1 identical over 11 bases. CDR1 is MNHNS and CDR2 is SASEGT in the germline V gene. The CDR3 sequence is 15 residues long. V dropped 6 bases and J dropped 2; count of bases not matched to a gene: 6. The CDR3 bases are TGTGCCAGCAGCTGGGACAGGGGGGCAACCTACGAGCAGTACTTC. As protein: CASSWDRGATYEQYF.

J is TRBJ1-1 and V is TRBV7-9; the D gene is possibly TRBD1 (5 bases). This CDR3 region has 14 residues. The ends were cut back, 2 bases at V and 0 bases at J, with 7 bases in the middle. CDR1 and CDR2 (germline): SEHNR, FQNEAQ (reference sequence). CDR3 protein: CASSLTTVNTEAFF. CDR3 DNA sequence: TGTGCCAGCAGCTTAACGACAGTGAACACTGAAGCTTTCTTT.